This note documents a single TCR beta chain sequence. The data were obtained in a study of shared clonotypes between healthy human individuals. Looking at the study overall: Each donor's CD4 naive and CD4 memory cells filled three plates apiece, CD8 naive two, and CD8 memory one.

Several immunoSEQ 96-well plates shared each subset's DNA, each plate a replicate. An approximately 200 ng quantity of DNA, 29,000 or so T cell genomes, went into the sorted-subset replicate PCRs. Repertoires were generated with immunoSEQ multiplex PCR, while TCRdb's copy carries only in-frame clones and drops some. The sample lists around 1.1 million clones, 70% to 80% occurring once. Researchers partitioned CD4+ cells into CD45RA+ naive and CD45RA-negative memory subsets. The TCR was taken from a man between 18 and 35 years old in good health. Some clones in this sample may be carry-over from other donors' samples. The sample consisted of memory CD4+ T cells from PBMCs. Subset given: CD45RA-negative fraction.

This CDR3 is CASSSGQVTDTQYF. For the CDR3, the DNA is TGCGCCAGCAGCTCCGGACAGGTGACAGATACGCAGTATTTT. The rearrangement joins TRBV5-1 to TRBJ2-3; 7 nucleotides align to TRBD1. This CDR3 is 14 amino acids long. With V trimmed by 3 bases and J by 3 bases, 4 bases remained unmatched. The germline V gene has CDR1 SGHRS and CDR2 YFSETQ.